The clone carrying this TCR beta chain was counted only a few times. Its specificity is unknown. The sample is drawn from a study of CD8+ T cells in alopecia areata. Study as a whole: Percent affected scalp area, the SALT score, rated treated patients' severity.

The study, taken as a whole, reports: Within the top 100, expanded CD8+ clones significantly decreased with tofacitinib, as did scalp clonality. Scalp sample sequencing also detects resident alphabeta T cells of normal skin.

Extraction of RNA preceded its reverse transcription into cDNA, which served as the sequencing template. Clones were read by immunoSEQ multiplex PCR, and TCRdb kept only the in-frame ones, dropping some. The table shows approximately 150,000 clones, with about 54% occurring only once. Trimming removed 0 bases from V and 6 bases from J, with 9 bases in between. Germline values: CDR1 SGHRS, CDR2 YFSETQ. There are 13 residues in the CDR3. The treatment is: oral pan-JAK inhibitor, 5-10 mg twice daily. Patients with alopecia areata provided lesional scalp punch biopsies as well as peripheral blood. The material sequenced was CD4+ T cells sorted from blood, taken at roughly week 58, from a patient treated with tofacitinib. V usage is TRBV5-1 and J usage is TRBJ1-2; D gene unclear. The TCR was taken from a human donor with alopecia areata. CDR3 loop: CASSLDELDGYTF. DNA for the CDR3: TGCGCCAGCAGCTTGGACGAACTCGATGGCTACACCTTC. Together with reference TRBV5-1 and TRBJ1-2, the CDR3 gives the full variable domain: KAGVTQTPRYLIKTRGQQVTLSCSPISGHRSVSWYQQTPGQGLQFLFEYFSETQRNKGNFPGRFSGRQFSNSRSEMNVSTLELGDSALYLCASSLDELDGYTFGSGTRLTVV.